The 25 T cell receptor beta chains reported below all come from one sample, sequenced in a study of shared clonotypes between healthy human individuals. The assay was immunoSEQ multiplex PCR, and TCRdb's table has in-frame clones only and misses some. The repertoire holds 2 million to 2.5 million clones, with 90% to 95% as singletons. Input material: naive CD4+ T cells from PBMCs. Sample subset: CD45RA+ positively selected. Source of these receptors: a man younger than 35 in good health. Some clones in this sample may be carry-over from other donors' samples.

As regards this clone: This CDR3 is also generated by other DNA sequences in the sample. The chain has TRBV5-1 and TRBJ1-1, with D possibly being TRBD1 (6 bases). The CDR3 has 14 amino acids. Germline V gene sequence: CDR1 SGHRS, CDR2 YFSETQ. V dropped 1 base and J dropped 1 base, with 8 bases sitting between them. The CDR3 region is CASSLTTGNTEAFF. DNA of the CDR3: TGCGCCAGCAGCTTGACGACAGGGAACACTGAAGCTTTCTTT.

This CDR3 is CASSSLGQPTDTQYF. For the CDR3, the DNA is TGTGCCAGCAGTTCCCTGGGACAGCCCACAGATACGCAGTATTTT. The chain couples TRBV28 to TRBJ2-3; 7 bases fit TRBD1. CDR3 length: 15 amino acids. V shed 4 bases, J shed 2 bases, and the junction held 6 bases outside the gene matches. CDR1 is MDHEN, CDR2 SYDVKM, per germline.

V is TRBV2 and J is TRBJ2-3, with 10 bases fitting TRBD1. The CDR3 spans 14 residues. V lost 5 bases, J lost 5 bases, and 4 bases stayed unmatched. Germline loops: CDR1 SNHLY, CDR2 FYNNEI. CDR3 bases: TGTGCCAGCAGTCGACAGGGGGCGGGAGATACGCAGTATTTT. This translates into CASSRQGAGDTQYF.

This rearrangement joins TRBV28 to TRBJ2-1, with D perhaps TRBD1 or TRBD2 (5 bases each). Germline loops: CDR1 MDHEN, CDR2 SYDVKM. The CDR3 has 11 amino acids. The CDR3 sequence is CEAGTFNEQFF. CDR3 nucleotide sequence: TGTGAAGCTGGGACCTTCAATGAGCAGTTCTTC.

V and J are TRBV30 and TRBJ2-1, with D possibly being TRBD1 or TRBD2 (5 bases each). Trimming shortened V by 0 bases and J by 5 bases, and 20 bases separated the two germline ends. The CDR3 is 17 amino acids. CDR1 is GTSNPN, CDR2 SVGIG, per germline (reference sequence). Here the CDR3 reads CAWSVRLTRGRDNEQFF. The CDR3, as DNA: TGTGCCTGGAGTGTGCGCCTCACCCGGGGACGGGACAATGAGCAGTTCTTC.

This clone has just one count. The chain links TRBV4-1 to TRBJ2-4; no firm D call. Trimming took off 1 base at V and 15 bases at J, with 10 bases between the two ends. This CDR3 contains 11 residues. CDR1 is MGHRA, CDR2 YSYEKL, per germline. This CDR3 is CASSQGVRRYF. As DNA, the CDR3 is TGCGCCAGCAGCCAAGGTGTCAGAAGGTACTTC.

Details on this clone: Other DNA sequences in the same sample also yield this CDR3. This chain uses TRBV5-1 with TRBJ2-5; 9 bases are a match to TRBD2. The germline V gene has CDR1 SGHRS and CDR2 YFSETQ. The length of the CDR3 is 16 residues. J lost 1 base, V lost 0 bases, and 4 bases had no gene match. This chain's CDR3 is CASSLGASGAQETQYF. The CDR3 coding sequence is TGCGCCAGCAGCTTGGGGGCTAGCGGGGCCCAAGAGACCCAGTACTTC.

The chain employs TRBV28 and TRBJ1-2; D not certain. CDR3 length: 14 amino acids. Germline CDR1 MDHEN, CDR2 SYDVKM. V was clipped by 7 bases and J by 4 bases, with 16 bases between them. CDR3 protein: CASTSGTALYGYTF. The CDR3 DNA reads TGTGCCAGCACCTCCGGTACAGCCCTCTATGGCTACACCTTC.

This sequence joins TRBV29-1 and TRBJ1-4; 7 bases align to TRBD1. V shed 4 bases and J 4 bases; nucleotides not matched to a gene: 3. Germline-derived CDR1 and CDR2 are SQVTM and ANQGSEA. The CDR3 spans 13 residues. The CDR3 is CSVGRDSNEKLFF. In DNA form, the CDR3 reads TGCAGCGTTGGCCGGGACAGTAATGAAAAACTGTTTTTT.

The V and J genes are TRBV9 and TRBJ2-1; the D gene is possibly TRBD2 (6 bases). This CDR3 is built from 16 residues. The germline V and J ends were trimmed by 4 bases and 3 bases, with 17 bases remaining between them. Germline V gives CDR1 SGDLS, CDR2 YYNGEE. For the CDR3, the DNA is TGTGCCAGCAGCACCTCCGGGACTCACTTCTACAATGAGCAGTTCTTC. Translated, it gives CASSTSGTHFYNEQFF.

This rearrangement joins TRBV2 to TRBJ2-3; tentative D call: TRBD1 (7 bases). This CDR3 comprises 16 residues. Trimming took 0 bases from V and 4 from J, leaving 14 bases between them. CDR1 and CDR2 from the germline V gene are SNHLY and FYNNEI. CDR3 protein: CASSEAAQGGADTQYF. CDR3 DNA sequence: TGTGCCAGCAGTGAAGCGGCCCAGGGGGGTGCAGATACGCAGTATTTT.

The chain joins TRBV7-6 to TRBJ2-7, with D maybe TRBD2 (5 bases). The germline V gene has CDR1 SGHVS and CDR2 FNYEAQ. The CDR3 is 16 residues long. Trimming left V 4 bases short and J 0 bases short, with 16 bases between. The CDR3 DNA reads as TGTGCCAGCAGCTCCAAGGTTGACGGGATCTCCTACGAGCAGTACTTC. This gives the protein CASSSKVDGISYEQYF. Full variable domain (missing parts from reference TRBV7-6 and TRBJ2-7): GAGVSQSPRYKVTKRGQDVALRCDPISGHVSLYWYRQALGQGPEFLTYFNYEAQQDKSGLPNDRFSAERPEGSISTLTIQRTEQRDSAMYRCASSSKVDGISYEQYFGPGTRLTVT.

The CDR3 reads CASSGTVPNEQFF. DNA of the CDR3: TGTGCCAGCAGTGGGACAGTCCCTAATGAGCAGTTCTTC. The rearrangement joins TRBV6-6 to TRBJ2-1, with 7 bases matching TRBD1. The CDR3 is 13 residues long. The germline V gene has CDR1 MNHNY and CDR2 SVGAGI (reference sequence). V lost 5 bases, J lost 7 bases, and 5 bases stayed unmatched.

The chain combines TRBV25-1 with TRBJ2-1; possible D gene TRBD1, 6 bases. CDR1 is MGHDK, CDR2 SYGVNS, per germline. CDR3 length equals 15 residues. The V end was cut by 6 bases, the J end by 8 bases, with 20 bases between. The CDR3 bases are TGTGCCAGCAGGCCTCAGGGGTTGAAGGTCCATGAGCAGTTCTTC. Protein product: CASRPQGLKVHEQFF.

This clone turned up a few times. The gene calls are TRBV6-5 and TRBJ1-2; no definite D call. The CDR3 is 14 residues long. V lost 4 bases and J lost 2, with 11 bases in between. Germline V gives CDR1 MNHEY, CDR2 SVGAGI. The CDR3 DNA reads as TGTGCCAGCAGTTCCTACGATGGGAACTATGGCTACACCTTC. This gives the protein CASSSYDGNYGYTF.

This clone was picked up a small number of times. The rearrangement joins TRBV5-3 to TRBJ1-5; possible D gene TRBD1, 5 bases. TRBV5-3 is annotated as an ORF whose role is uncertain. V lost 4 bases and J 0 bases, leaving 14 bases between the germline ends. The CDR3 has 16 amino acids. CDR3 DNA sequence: TGTGCCAGAAGCGCCGGGACCGAACCTAGCAATCAGCCCCAGCATTTT. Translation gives CARSAGTEPSNQPQHF.

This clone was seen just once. The CDR3 DNA sequence: TGTGCCAGCAGCCACGGGACTCTAAGGAATGAGCAGTTCTTC. Translated: CASSHGTLRNEQFF. The rearrangement joins TRBV5-4 to TRBJ2-1; D is possibly TRBD2 (6 bases). The CDR3 is 14 amino acids. CDR1 SGHNT and CDR2 YYREEE come from the germline V gene (reference sequence). Trimming left V 4 bases short and J 7 bases short, with 15 bases between.

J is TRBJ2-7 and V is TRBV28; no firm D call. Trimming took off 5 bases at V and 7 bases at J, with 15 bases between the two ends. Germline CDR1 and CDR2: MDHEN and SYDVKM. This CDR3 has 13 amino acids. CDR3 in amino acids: CASSLLRHGEQYF. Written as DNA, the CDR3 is TGTGCCAGCAGTCTACTCCGACACGGAGAGCAGTACTTC.

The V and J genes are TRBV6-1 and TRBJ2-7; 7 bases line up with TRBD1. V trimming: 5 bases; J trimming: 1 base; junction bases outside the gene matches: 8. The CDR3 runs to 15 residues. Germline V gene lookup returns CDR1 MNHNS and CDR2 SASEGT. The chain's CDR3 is CASSRDRTPSYEQYF. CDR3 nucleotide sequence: TGTGCCAGCAGTAGGGACAGAACTCCGTCCTACGAGCAGTACTTC.

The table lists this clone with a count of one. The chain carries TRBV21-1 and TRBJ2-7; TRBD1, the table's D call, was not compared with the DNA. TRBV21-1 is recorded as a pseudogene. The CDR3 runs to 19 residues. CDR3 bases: TGTGCCAGCAGCAACAAAAGCCGGGACAGGCTAAAGGGTATCTACGAGCAGTACTTC. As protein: CASSNKSRDRLKGIYEQYF.

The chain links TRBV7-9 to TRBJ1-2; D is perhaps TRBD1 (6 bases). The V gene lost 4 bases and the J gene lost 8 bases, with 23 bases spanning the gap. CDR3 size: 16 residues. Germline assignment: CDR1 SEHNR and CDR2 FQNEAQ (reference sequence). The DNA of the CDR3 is TGTGCCAGCAGCTCACAGCGGGGATATCAGGGGAGCGGCTACACCTTC. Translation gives CASSSQRGYQGSGYTF.

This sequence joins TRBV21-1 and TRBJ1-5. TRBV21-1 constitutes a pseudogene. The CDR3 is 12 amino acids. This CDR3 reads CASSKAIQPQHF. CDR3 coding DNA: TGTGCCAGCAGCAAAGCTATCCAGCCCCAGCATTTT.

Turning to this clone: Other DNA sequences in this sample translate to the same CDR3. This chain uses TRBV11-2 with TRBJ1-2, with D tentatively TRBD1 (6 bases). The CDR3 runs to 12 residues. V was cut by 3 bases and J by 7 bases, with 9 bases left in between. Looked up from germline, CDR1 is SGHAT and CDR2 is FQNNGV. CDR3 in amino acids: CASSLNRVGYTF. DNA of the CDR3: TGTGCCAGCAGCTTGAACAGGGTTGGCTACACCTTC.

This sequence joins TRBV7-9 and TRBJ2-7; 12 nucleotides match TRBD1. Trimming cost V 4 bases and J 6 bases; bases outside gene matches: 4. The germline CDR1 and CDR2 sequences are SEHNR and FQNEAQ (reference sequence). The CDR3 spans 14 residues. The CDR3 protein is CASSSTGQGAEQYF. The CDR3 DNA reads TGTGCCAGCAGCTCCACGGGACAGGGGGCCGAGCAGTACTTC.

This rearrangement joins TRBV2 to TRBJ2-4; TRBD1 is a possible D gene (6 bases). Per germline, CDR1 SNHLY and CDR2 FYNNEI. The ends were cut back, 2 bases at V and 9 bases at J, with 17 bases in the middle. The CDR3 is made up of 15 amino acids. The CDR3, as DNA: TGTGCCAGCAGTGAAACCCGAGTCACAGGGTCCATTCAGTACTTC. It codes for CASSETRVTGSIQYF. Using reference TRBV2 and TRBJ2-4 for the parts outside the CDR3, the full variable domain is EPEVTQTPSHQVTQMGQEVILRCVPISNHLYFYWYRQILGQKVEFLVSFYNNEISEKSEIFDDQFSVERPDGSNFTLKIRSTKLEDSAMYFCASSETRVTGSIQYFGAGTRLSVL.